This T cell receptor (beta chain) came from a study of cytomegalovirus exposure and HLA in healthy donors. Study-wide results and limits: Association of some 18,000 TCR beta sequences with HLA alleles was found at 0.05 false discovery rate in a later analysis. In a later analysis, most CMV-associated TCR beta chains appeared HLA-restricted.

Notes on this clone: Antigen: not known.

The PCR contained 60 Vbeta and 13 Jbeta primers. The protocol was immunoSEQ multiplex PCR, while the TCRdb copy is restricted to in-frame clones and leaves out a portion. This table lists 150,000 to 200,000 clones. This CDR3 spans 15 amino acids. CDR1 LNHDA and CDR2 SQIVND come from the germline V gene (reference sequence). V was clipped by 5 bases and J by 6 bases; unmatched bases: 9. Material: PBMCs. The receptor comes from a man aged 25 to 40 in good health and CMV-seronegative. V usage is TRBV19 and J usage is TRBJ2-2; 7 nucleotides line up with TRBD1. The DNA for the CDR3 is TGTGCCAGTAGTGGTCAGGGGGTTGGGGCCGGGGAGCTGTTTTTT. Its protein is CASSGQGVGAGELFF. The complete variable domain, with remaining parts taken from reference TRBV19 and TRBJ2-2, reads DGGITQSPKYLFRKEGQNVTLSCEQNLNHDAMYWYRQDPGQGLRLIYYSQIVNDFQKGDIAEGYSVSREKKESFPLTVTSAQKNPTAFYLCASSGQGVGAGELFFGEGSRLTVL.